This T cell receptor (beta chain) derives from a study of T cells in Graves' hyperthyroidism and ophthalmopathy. Study-wide context: Any treatment followed the collection of peripheral blood at initial diagnosis.

Exclusion criteria comprised uncontrolled infection, other autoimmune disease, pregnancy or lactation. Every diagnosis used clinical symptoms, serum thyroxine and TRAb, thyroid ultrasound and orbital computed tomography. The TCR beta CDR3 regions underwent amplification using RNA transcripts as the source. First-round RT-PCR with HTBI primers amplified the TCR CDR3 region. TCRdb analysed the multiplex PCR reads with MiXCR anew, one entry per CDR3 protein. The sample consists of under 500,000 distinct CDR3 sequences, over 12% of them appearing once. V lost 7 bases to trimming and J lost 3 bases; unmatched junction nucleotides: 12. The CDR3 extends over 19 amino acids. Germline V CDR1 and CDR2: MNHEY, SVGEGT.

The chain employs TRBV6-2 or TRBV6-3 and TRBJ2-1; 16 bases align to TRBD2. Sequenced sample: blood. The source is a man between 50 and 59 years old with Graves' ophthalmopathy. The CDR3 spells CASTGGTGTSGRGYNEQFF. CDR3 DNA: TGTGCCAGCACCGGGGGGACCGGGACTAGCGGGAGGGGCTACAATGAGCAGTTCTTC.